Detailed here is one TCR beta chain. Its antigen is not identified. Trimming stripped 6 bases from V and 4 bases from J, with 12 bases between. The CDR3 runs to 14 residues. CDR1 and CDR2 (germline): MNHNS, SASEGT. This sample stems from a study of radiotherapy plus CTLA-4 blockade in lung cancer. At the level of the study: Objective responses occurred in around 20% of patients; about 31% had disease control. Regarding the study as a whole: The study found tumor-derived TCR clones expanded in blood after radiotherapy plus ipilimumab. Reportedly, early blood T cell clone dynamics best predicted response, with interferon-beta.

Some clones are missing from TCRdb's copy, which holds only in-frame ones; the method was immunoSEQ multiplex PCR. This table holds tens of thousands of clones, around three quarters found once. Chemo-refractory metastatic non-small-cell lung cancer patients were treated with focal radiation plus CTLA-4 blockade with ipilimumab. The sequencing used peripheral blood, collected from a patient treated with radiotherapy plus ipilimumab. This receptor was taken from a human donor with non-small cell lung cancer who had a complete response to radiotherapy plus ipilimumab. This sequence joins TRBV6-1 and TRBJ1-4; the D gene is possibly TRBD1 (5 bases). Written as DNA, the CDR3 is TGTGCCAGCAGGCTGACAAGGGGTAATGAAAAACTGTTTTTT. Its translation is CASRLTRGNEKLFF.